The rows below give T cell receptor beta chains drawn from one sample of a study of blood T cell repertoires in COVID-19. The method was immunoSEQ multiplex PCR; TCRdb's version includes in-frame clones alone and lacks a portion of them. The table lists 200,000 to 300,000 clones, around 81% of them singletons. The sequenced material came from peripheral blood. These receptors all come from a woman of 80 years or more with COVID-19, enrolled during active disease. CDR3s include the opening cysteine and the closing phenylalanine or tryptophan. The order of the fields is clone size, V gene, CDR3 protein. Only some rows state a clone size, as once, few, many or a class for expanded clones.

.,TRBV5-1,CASSLTASGGYNEQFF
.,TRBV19,CASSMGQGSEAFF
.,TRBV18,CASSPPRGSSYNEQFF
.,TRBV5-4,CASINRRGDQETQYF
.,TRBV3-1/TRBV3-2,CASSHRGSGNTIYF
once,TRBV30,CAWAGASGASYEQYF
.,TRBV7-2,CASSAQGGSNQPQHF
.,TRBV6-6,CASSNRQFGNEKLFF
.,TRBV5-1,CASSSGQGASNTIYF
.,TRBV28,CASGSTGVSTEAFF
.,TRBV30,CAWDVQGVRAFF
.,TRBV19,CASEGFYTGGKVTEAFF
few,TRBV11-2,CASSLYSRHSGNTIYF
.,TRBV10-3,CASRRDNWGYTF
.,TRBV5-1,CASNILSSYNEQFF
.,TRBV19,CASSIAPGRGYTF
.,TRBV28,CASSRTGTSRDNEQFF
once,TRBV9,CASSDGTSGGAGETQYF
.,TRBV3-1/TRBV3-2,CASSQGQVTTEAFF
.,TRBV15,CATSREGGGAPLHF
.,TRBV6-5,CASSTPRDSLDTQYF
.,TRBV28,CASSFSTGLNEKLFF
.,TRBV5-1,CASSLGQGNSPLHF
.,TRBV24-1,CATSDPTQGGDEQFF
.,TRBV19,CASSTPGQGTDTQYF
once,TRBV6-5,CASSNSDRVYGYTF
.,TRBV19,CASSINSGSGNEQFF
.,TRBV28,CASSLTGNQPQHF
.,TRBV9,CASSVSGHINQPQHF
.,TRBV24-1,CATRGTGSNQPQHF
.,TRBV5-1,CASSLAINEQFF
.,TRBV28,CASSSPSGDSYNEQFF
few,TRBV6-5,CASSSPSRGGQGPQHF
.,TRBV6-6,CASSYTEGRFNEQYF
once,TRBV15,CATSRARNYGYTF
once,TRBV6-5,CASSRLTNSPLHF
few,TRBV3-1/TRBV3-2,CASSQAVGTQGNYGYTF
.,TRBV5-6,CASSLLGRGETQYF
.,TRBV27,CASRTGSATTYNEQFF
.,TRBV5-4,CASSPWGEETQYF